A selection of T cell receptor beta chains follows, all from one sample in a study of blood T cell repertoires in COVID-19. The table came from immunoSEQ multiplex PCR; TCRdb's copy has only in-frame clones and leaves some out. The data contain 200,000 to 250,000 clones, 80% to 90% of them singletons. The sample was peripheral blood. These TCRs come from a man at least 80 years old with acute or convalescent COVID-19. Both conserved end residues are part of each CDR3. The order of the fields is D gene, clone size, J gene, V gene, CDR3 protein, CDR3 DNA. D genes are given only for firm matches. Size is omitted from some rows. Given values are once, few, many or a class for expanded clones.

>-|-|TRBJ2-6|TRBV14
CASSQLQGQTFSGANVLTF
TGTGCCAGCAGCCAACTACAGGGCCAAACGTTCTCTGGGGCCAACGTCCTGACTTTC
>-|-|TRBJ2-7|TRBV28
CASSTGAKGQYF
TGTGCCAGCAGCACGGGAGCGAAGGGGCAGTACTTC
>TRBD1|-|TRBJ1-4|TRBV5-1
CASSRGRTNEKLFF
TGCGCCAGCTCTAGGGGGCGGACTAATGAAAAACTGTTTTTT
>TRBD1|-|TRBJ2-2|TRBV6-5
CASSWDRATGELFF
TGTGCCAGCAGTTGGGACAGGGCCACCGGGGAGCTGTTTTTT
>-|-|TRBJ1-1|TRBV9
CASSVVEANTEAFF
TGTGCCAGCAGCGTGGTAGAGGCTAACACTGAAGCTTTCTTT
>TRBD1|once|TRBJ2-6|TRBV4-1
CASSQDPTGFSLSGANVLTF
TGCGCCAGCAGCCAAGATCCGACAGGGTTCTCACTCTCTGGGGCCAACGTCCTGACTTTC
>TRBD1|-|TRBJ2-7|TRBV5-1
CASSFWDRGSSEQYF
TGCGCCAGCAGCTTCTGGGACAGGGGATCTTCCGAGCAGTACTTC
>-|-|TRBJ1-3|TRBV7-2
CASSLDRERRNTIYF
TGTGCCAGCAGCTTAGATCGGGAAAGAAGAAACACCATATATTTT
>TRBD1|-|TRBJ2-7|TRBV19
CASSIVEGDRGRGEQYF
TGTGCCAGTAGTATAGTAGAAGGGGACAGGGGGCGCGGCGAGCAGTACTTC
>TRBD2|-|TRBJ2-5|TRBV7-2
CASSSRTSVGETQYF
TGTGCCAGCAGCTCCCGGACTAGCGTGGGAGAGACCCAGTACTTC
>-|-|TRBJ1-4|TRBV19
CASSAYHGGEKLFF
TGTGCCAGTAGTGCCTACCACGGAGGGGAAAAACTGTTTTTT
>TRBD2|-|TRBJ2-2|TRBV18
CASSPLAGASTGELFF
TGTGCCAGCTCACCGTTAGCGGGAGCGTCGACCGGGGAGCTGTTTTTT
>-|-|TRBJ1-1|TRBV7-8
CASSLGDRHTEAFF
TGTGCCAGCAGCTTGGGCGACAGGCACACTGAAGCTTTCTTT
>-|-|TRBJ1-2|TRBV7-2
CASSLDNNYGYTF
TGTGCCAGCAGCTTAGACAATAACTATGGCTACACCTTC
>TRBD1|-|TRBJ1-2|TRBV15
CATSRDPPDRDLFYGYTF
TGTGCCACCAGCAGAGATCCACCGGACAGGGACCTTTTCTATGGCTACACCTTC
>-|once|TRBJ2-1|TRBV10-3
CAISESLGGRYNEQFF
TGTGCCATCAGTGAGTCGTTAGGCGGGCGGTACAATGAGCAGTTCTTC
>TRBD2|-|TRBJ2-1|TRBV15
CATSRRYGGGDNEQFF
TGTGCCACCAGCAGGCGGTACGGCGGGGGGGACAATGAGCAGTTCTTC
>-|-|TRBJ2-2|TRBV27
CASSFMEGTANTGELFF
TGTGCCAGCAGTTTTATGGAGGGCACCGCGAACACCGGGGAGCTGTTTTTT
>-|-|TRBJ1-1|TRBV6-5
CASSTRLSEAFF
TGTGCCAGCAGTACGAGGTTATCTGAAGCTTTCTTT
>-|once|TRBJ1-4|TRBV7-8
CASSRGLNEKLFF
TGTGCCAGCTCGAGGGGGTTAAATGAAAAACTGTTTTTT
>TRBD1|-|TRBJ1-3|TRBV7-8
CASSFAGQGRIGNTIYF
TGTGCCAGCAGCTTTGCCGGACAGGGTCGGATTGGAAACACCATATATTTT
>-|-|TRBJ1-1|TRBV7-9
CAVRRVNTEAFF
TGTGCCGTACGGAGAGTGAACACTGAAGCTTTCTTT
>-|-|TRBJ1-6|TRBV27
CASSLSSARNSPLHF
TGTGCCAGCAGTTTATCGTCGGCCAGGAATTCACCCCTCCACTTT
>TRBD1|few|TRBJ2-7|TRBV3-1/TRBV3-2
CASSQADRGSYEQYF
TGTGCCAGCAGCCAAGCCGACAGGGGATCCTACGAGCAGTACTTC
>TRBD1|-|TRBJ2-1|TRBV5-1
CASSQDRGREQFF
TGCGCCAGCAGCCAGGACAGGGGTAGGGAGCAGTTCTTC
>-|-|TRBJ1-1|TRBV4-1
CASSQWRGDTEAFF
TGCGCCAGCAGCCAATGGCGGGGGGACACTGAAGCTTTCTTT
>-|-|TRBJ2-4|TRBV5-5
CASSLDTTKNIQYF
TGTGCCAGCAGCTTGGACACCACCAAAAACATTCAGTACTTC
>-|-|TRBJ2-5|TRBV6-5
CASSYTFRSEAQYF
TGTGCCAGCAGTTACACCTTCCGGAGCGAGGCCCAGTACTTC
>TRBD1|-|TRBJ2-3|TRBV29-1
CSVDFGTGPDTQYF
TGCAGCGTTGATTTTGGGACAGGGCCAGATACGCAGTATTTT
>-|-|TRBJ1-6|TRBV3-1/TRBV3-2
CASSHPRGAGRNSPLHF
TGTGCCAGCAGCCATCCCCGAGGGGCAGGGAGGAATTCACCCCTCCACTTT
>TRBD2|-|TRBJ2-1|TRBV7-6
CASSLLTSGGYNEQFF
TGTGCCAGCAGCTTACTGACTAGCGGGGGATACAATGAGCAGTTCTTC
>-|-|TRBJ1-4|TRBV11-2
CASSSLGPRGRNEKLFF
TGTGCCAGCAGCTCTTTAGGACCCAGGGGTCGTAATGAAAAACTGTTTTTT
>TRBD1|-|TRBJ2-7|TRBV4-1
CASSQALDRGTYEQYF
TGCGCCAGCAGCCAAGCCCTGGACAGGGGGACCTACGAGCAGTACTTC